Below are 2 T cell receptor beta chains sequenced from a single sample in a study of blood T cells in healthy people across ages. Sample-barcoded 5' priming and a J-beta primer mix drove a second PCR of roughly 7 to 11 cycles. TCRdb recomputed calls from the 5' RACE reads with MiXCR, one row per CDR3 protein. The table shows 1.6 million or so distinct CDR3 sequences, with approximately 32% occurring only once. The sample consisted of blood. The receptor set was obtained from a woman aged 25 to 39 in good health.

Only a few counts were recorded for this clonotype. The chain joins TRBV5-6 to TRBJ2-5; a possible D gene is TRBD2 (5 bases). The V gene lost 5 bases and the J gene lost 4 bases, with 21 bases spanning the gap. The CDR3 has 16 residues. Germline V lookup: CDR1 SGHDT, CDR2 YYEEEE. The CDR3 DNA reads TGTGCCAGCAGTCCCCAAGTCCAACTTGGGAGAGAGACCCAGTACTTC. This encodes CASSPQVQLGRETQYF.

The genes are TRBV11-1 and TRBJ2-3; TRBD2 agrees at 7 bases. The CDR3 sequence is 16 residues long. Looked up from germline, CDR1 is SGHAT and CDR2 is FQDESV (reference sequence). V shed 5 bases, J shed 1 base, and the junction held 9 bases outside the gene matches. The CDR3 protein is CASSKSLSGGTDTQYF. The CDR3 DNA follows: TGTGCCAGCAGCAAGAGCTTAAGCGGGGGCACAGATACGCAGTATTTT.